This TCR beta chain was sequenced during a study of response to subunit inactivated influenza vaccine (dated 2018 in TCRdb). For context, the study as a whole: Deep quantitative T cell receptor repertoire profiling was used in the study to track responses to a trivalent subunit inactivated influenza vaccine.

Library method: RT-PCR. The listed sequencing device is Illumina HiSeq 2500. TCRdb trimmed public reads at Q25 via fastp, called clones via MiXCR and kept in-frame beta chains. Here each entry gathers all rows of one CDR3 protein and keeps the most common genes and DNA. This sample is represented by 450,000 to 700,000 distinct CDR3 sequences; 12% to 15% of them were singletons. Of the sample, 11% falls within the top ten clones. Between the V and J ends, shortened by 0 bases and 6 bases respectively, the junction contains 9 bases. CDR3 length: 14 amino acids, cysteine to phenylalanine. The only DNA kept is the CDR3, 42 bases in frame from the first base. From a lookup of the germline V gene, CDR1 and CDR2 are SGHDT and YYEEEE. Turning to this clonotype: This clone's antigen is unknown. Per-base qualities were not stored, and no clone one base away is much larger.

What the work shows at the level of the full study, not this receptor alone: According to the authors, only a limited number of new T cells may be recruited by each seasonal influenza vaccination.

The rearranged chain carries TRBV5-6 and TRBJ2-2; the D element could tentatively be TRBD1 or TRBD2, as 5 bases agree for each. The sample here was PBMCs from blood, taken less than 13 days after vaccination. This receptor was obtained from a man in his fifties or sixties who received an inactivated influenza vaccine. Donor details come from another sample of the same person, matched by shared clones. The nucleotide sequence is given as TGTGCCAGCAGCTTGGGAGGGGTCGCCGGGGAGCTGTTTTTT. Protein translation: CASSLGGVAGELFF.